This entry lists 15 T cell receptor beta chains sequenced from one sample in a study of cytotoxic CD8 clonotypes in ibrutinib-treated CLL (dated by TCRdb to the early 2020s). The method was the immunoSEQ multiplex PCR assay. Not all clones reach the TCRdb copy of this immuneACCESS table, which keeps in-frame sequences only. Checked studies attribute under half of the gap to unresolved V genes and leave the rest unexplained. This sample is represented by about 140,000 clones; approximately 80% of them were singletons. Clones ranked in the top ten supply approximately 7.6% of the sample. The specimen comprised PBMCs, sampled after 36 months of ibrutinib treatment. The receptors were sampled from a human donor with chronic lymphocytic leukemia.

V and J are TRBV27 and TRBJ2-7; TRBD2 is a possible D gene (7 bases). CDR1 and CDR2 (germline): MNHEY, SMNVEV (reference sequence). V gave up 4 bases and J gave up 4 bases, with 23 bases separating them. This CDR3 comprises 17 residues. The CDR3 protein is CASSSQGRGKRWYEQYF. CDR3 coding DNA: TGTGCCAGCAGTTCCCAGGGGCGGGGGAAAAGGTGGTACGAGCAGTACTTC.

The rearrangement joins TRBV10-2 to TRBJ1-4, with no clear D. The CDR3 is 11 residues long. V dropped 5 bases and J dropped 13 bases, with 11 bases sitting between them. The germline gives CDR1 WSHSY, CDR2 SAAADI. CDR3 in amino acids: CASSFQEGLFF. The CDR3 DNA reads TGCGCCAGCAGTTTCCAGGAGGGACTGTTTTTT.

This chain links TRBV10-3 with TRBJ1-5; 7 positions agree with TRBD1. The germline V gene encodes CDR1 ENHRY and CDR2 SYGVKD. V shed 6 bases, J shed 5 bases, and the junction held 4 bases outside the gene matches. The CDR3 is 13 amino acids. CDR3 sequence: CAIRETGDQPQHF. The CDR3 coding sequence is TGTGCCATCAGGGAAACAGGGGATCAGCCCCAGCATTTT.

The chain has TRBV25-1 and TRBJ1-4, with 9 bases aligning to TRBD1. V lost 3 bases, J lost 8 bases, and 13 bases stayed unmatched. CDR1 is MGHDK and CDR2 is SYGVNS in the germline V gene. This CDR3 has 17 amino acids. In DNA, the CDR3 is TGTGCCAGCAGTGATCGGACTCCGGGACAGGGTTACGAAAAACTGTTTTTT. Translation: CASSDRTPGQGYEKLFF.

Only one count was recorded for this clone. This chain uses TRBV18 with TRBJ2-5, with TRBD2 matching over 13 bases. Unmatched junction bases numbered 11, after V lost 5 bases and J lost 5 bases. This CDR3 spans 17 amino acids. The germline V gene encodes CDR1 KGHSH and CDR2 LQKENI. The CDR3 protein is CASSSNGGLAGVETQYF. CDR3 DNA: TGTGCCAGCTCATCTAACGGCGGACTAGCGGGGGTGGAGACCCAGTACTTC. Full variable domain (outside the CDR3, taken from reference TRBV18 and TRBJ2-5): NAGVMQNPRHLVRRRGQEARLRCSPMKGHSHVYWYRQLPEEGLKFMVYLQKENIIDESGMPKERFSAEFPKEGPSILRIQQVVRGDSAAYFCASSSNGGLAGVETQYFGPGTRLLVL.

The chain has TRBV28 and TRBJ2-7, with TRBD2 as a possible D gene (5 bases). Deletions cut 3 bases from V and 6 bases from J, with 27 bases between. CDR3 length: 18 amino acids. CDR1 and CDR2 (germline): MDHEN, SYDVKM. Written as DNA, the CDR3 is TGTGCCAGCAGTTTTGAAATTGTAACCGGAGGAGCTGGGTTCGAGCAGTACTTC. This sequence encodes CASSFEIVTGGAGFEQYF.

This clone was counted once. The rearrangement joins TRBV6-1 to TRBJ1-2; possible D gene TRBD1, 5 bases. Trimming shortened V by 6 bases and J by 4 bases, and 18 bases separated the two germline ends. The length of the CDR3 is 15 residues. CDR1 is MNHNS and CDR2 is SASEGT in the germline V gene. CDR3 nucleotides: TGTGCCAGCAGGTTCGGGCAGGGAGGCTCCTATGGCTACACCTTC. Translated, it gives CASRFGQGGSYGYTF.

This chain uses TRBV5-1 with TRBJ1-2; tentatively, D is TRBD1 (6 bases). Trimming took off 0 bases at V and 2 bases at J, with 11 bases between the two ends. The V gene's germline CDR1 is SGHRS and CDR2 YFSETQ. CDR3 length equals 15 residues. CDR3 nucleotide sequence: TGCGCCAGCAGCTTGGGTACAGGGCCGAACTATGGCTACACCTTC. Its translation: CASSLGTGPNYGYTF. Combining the CDR3 with reference TRBV5-1 and TRBJ1-2 gives the whole variable domain KAGVTQTPRYLIKTRGQQVTLSCSPISGHRSVSWYQQTPGQGLQFLFEYFSETQRNKGNFPGRFSGRQFSNSRSEMNVSTLELGDSALYLCASSLGTGPNYGYTFGSGTRLTVV.

This chain links TRBV5-1 with TRBJ2-7; a weak D match, TRBD2 (6 bases). The V end was cut by 1 base, the J end by 0 bases, with 11 bases between. The germline CDR1 and CDR2 sequences are SGHRS and YFSETQ. The CDR3 runs to 15 residues. DNA of the CDR3: TGCGCCAGCAGCTTGTTGGTAGCGGACTCCTACGAGCAGTACTTC. Translated: CASSLLVADSYEQYF.

The chain links TRBV18 to TRBJ1-3; D is unclear. V lost 1 base, J lost 0 bases, and 7 bases lay in between. The CDR3 loop spans 15 amino acids. Germline values: CDR1 KGHSH, CDR2 LQKENI. Here the CDR3 reads CASSPLEGSGNTIYF. Here the CDR3 DNA reads TGTGCCAGCTCACCACTGGAAGGCTCTGGAAACACCATATATTTT. The whole variable domain, filled in from reference TRBV18 and TRBJ1-3, reads NAGVMQNPRHLVRRRGQEARLRCSPMKGHSHVYWYRQLPEEGLKFMVYLQKENIIDESGMPKERFSAEFPKEGPSILRIQQVVRGDSAAYFCASSPLEGSGNTIYFGEGSWLTVV.

This chain joins TRBV4-1 and TRBJ1-1; D unclear. V lost 0 bases, J lost 6 bases, and 8 bases lay in between. Germline V gene lookup returns CDR1 MGHRA and CDR2 YSYEKL. This CDR3 has 13 residues. Here the CDR3 reads CASSQDAIAEAFF. DNA of the CDR3: TGCGCCAGCAGCCAAGATGCAATCGCTGAAGCTTTCTTT.

The chain joins TRBV11-3 to TRBJ2-1, with D unresolved. Germline V gives CDR1 SGHNT, CDR2 YENEEA. The CDR3 totals 12 residues. V dropped 4 bases and J dropped 5 bases, with 6 bases sitting between them. The CDR3 here is CASSSAHNEQFF. The CDR3 nucleotides are TGTGCCAGCAGCTCAGCGCACAATGAGCAGTTCTTC. Full variable domain (rest looked up from reference TRBV11-3 and TRBJ2-1): EAGVVQSPRYKIIEKKQPVAFWCNPISGHNTLYWYLQNLGQGPELLIRYENEEAVDDSQLPKDRFSAERLKGVDSTLKIQPAELGDSAVYLCASSSAHNEQFFGPGTRLTVL.

This clone was counted once. The gene calls are TRBV6-6 and TRBJ2-7, with TRBD1 identical over 7 bases. The V gene end was trimmed by 2 bases and the J gene end by 5 bases; junction bases not matched to a gene: 6. This CDR3 comprises 14 residues. Germline V gene sequence: CDR1 MNHNY, CDR2 SVGAGI (reference sequence). The CDR3 sequence is CASSYDNRGHEQYF. CDR3 in DNA: TGTGCCAGCAGTTACGACAACAGGGGCCACGAGCAGTACTTC.

The chain combines TRBV7-8 with TRBJ1-2; no clear D. V was clipped by 0 bases and J by 0 bases, with 5 bases between them. The CDR3 consists of 14 residues. The germline V gene encodes CDR1 SGHVS and CDR2 FQNEAQ. CDR3 protein: CASSLASPNYGYTF. DNA for the CDR3: TGTGCCAGCAGCTTAGCGTCCCCTAACTATGGCTACACCTTC. The full variable domain, with the rest looked up from reference TRBV7-8 and TRBJ1-2, is GAGVSQSPRYKVAKRGQDVALRCDPISGHVSLFWYQQALGQGPEFLTYFQNEAQLDKSGLPSDRFFAERPEGSVSTLKIQRTQQEDSAVYLCASSLASPNYGYTFGSGTRLTVV.

The chain carries TRBV27 and TRBJ2-7, with a tentative D call TRBD2 (6 bases). Germline V gene sequence: CDR1 MNHEY, CDR2 SMNVEV (reference sequence). The CDR3 length is 18 residues. V was shortened by 7 bases and J by 1 base, with 26 bases between the two germline ends. As DNA, the CDR3 is TGTGCCAGCACCATCCGGGCAACTAGTGGGACTTCTTCCTACGAGCAGTACTTC. This gives the protein CASTIRATSGTSSYEQYF.